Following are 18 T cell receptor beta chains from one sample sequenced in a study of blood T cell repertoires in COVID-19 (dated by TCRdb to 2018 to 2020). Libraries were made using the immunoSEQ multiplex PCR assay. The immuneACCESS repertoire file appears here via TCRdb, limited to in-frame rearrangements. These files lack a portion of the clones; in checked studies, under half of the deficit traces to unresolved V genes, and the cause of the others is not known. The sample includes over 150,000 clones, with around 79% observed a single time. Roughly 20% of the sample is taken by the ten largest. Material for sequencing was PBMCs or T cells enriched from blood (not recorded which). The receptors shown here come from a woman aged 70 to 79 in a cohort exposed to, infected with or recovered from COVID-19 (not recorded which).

CDR3 in DNA: TGTGCCAGCAGCTTGAGCGTTCGTGGGGAGACCCAGTACTTC. This encodes CASSLSVRGETQYF. The chain is built from TRBV11-3 and TRBJ2-5; no clear D. Germline lookup yields CDR1 SGHNT and CDR2 YENEEA. The CDR3 spans 14 residues. The V end was cut by 3 bases, the J end by 5 bases, with 13 bases between.

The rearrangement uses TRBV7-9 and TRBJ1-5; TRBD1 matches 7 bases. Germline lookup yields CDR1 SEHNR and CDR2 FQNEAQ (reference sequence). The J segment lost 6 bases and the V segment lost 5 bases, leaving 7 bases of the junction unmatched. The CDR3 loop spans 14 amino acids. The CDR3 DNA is TGTGCCAGCAGCGCGACAGGGAGCCTTCAGCCCCAGCATTTT. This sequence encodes CASSATGSLQPQHF.

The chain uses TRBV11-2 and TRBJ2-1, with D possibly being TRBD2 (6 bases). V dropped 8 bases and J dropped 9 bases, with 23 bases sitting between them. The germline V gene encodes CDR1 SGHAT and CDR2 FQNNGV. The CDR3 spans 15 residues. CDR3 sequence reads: CASSSTARGRVEQFF. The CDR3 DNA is TGTGCCAGCTCCTCCACAGCGCGGGGCCGGGTTGAGCAGTTCTTC.

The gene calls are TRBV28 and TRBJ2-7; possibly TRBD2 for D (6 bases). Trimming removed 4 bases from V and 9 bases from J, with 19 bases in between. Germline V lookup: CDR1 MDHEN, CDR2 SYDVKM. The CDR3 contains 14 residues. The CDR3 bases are TGTGCCAGCAGTTCGACACTGGGACTTAGTGGGCAGTACTTC. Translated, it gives CASSSTLGLSGQYF. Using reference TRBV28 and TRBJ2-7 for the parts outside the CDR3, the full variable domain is DVKVTQSSRYLVKRTGEKVFLECVQDMDHENMFWYRQDPGLGLRLIYFSYDVKMKEKGDIPEGYSVSREKKERFSLILESASTNQTSMYLCASSSTLGLSGQYFGPGTRLTVT.

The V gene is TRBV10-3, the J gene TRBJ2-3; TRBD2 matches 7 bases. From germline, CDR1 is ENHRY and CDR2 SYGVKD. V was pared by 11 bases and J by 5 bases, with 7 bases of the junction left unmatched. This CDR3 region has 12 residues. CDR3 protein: CASSPGGDTQYF. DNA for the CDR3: TGTGCCTCCTCCCCGGGGGGAGATACGCAGTATTTT.

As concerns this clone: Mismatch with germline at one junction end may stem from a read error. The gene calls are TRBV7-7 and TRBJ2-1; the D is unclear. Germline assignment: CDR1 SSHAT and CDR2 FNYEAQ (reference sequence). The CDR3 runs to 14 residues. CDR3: CASSLAGGLHEQFF. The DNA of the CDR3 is TGTGCTAGCAGCTTAGCTGGTGGCCTCCATGAGCAGTTCTTC.

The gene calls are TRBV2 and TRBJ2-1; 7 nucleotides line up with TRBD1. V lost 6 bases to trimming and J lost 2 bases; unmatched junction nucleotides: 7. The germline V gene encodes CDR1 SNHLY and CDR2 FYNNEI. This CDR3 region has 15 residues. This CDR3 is CASREDRTTYNEQFF. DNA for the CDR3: TGTGCCAGCAGGGAGGACAGGACGACCTACAATGAGCAGTTCTTC.

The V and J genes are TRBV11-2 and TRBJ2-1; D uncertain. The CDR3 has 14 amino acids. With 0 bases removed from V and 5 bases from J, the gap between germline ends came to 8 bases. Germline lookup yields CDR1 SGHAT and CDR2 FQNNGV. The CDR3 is CASSLDWANNEQFF. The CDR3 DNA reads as TGTGCCAGCAGCTTAGATTGGGCCAACAATGAGCAGTTCTTC.

The CDR3 DNA reads as TGCAGCACACGGCACGGGACAGGGGTCTACACCTTC. Translated: CSTRHGTGVYTF. V usage is TRBV29-1 and J usage is TRBJ1-2; 10 bases agree with TRBD1. The CDR3 totals 12 residues. J gave up 10 bases and V 8 bases, and 10 bases lay outside the gene matches. The germline CDR1 and CDR2 sequences are SQVTM and ANQGSEA.

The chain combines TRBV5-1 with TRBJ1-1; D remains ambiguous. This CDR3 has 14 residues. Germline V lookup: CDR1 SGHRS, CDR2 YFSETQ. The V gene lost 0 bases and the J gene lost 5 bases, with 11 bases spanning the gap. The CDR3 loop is CASSLDRGGTEAFF. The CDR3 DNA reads TGCGCCAGCAGCTTGGATCGGGGAGGTACTGAAGCTTTCTTT.

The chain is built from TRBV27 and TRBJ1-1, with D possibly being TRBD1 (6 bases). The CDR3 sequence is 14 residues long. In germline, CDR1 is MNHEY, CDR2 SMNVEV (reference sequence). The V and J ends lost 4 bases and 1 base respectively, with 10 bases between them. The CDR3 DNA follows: TGTGCCAGCAGTTGGGCACAGGGGAACACTGAAGCTTTCTTT. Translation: CASSWAQGNTEAFF.

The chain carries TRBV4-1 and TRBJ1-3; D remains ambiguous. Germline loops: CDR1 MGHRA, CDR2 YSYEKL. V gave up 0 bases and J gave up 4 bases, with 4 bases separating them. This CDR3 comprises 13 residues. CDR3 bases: TGCGCCAGCAGCCAAGATAGCGGAAACACCATATATTTT. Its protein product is CASSQDSGNTIYF.

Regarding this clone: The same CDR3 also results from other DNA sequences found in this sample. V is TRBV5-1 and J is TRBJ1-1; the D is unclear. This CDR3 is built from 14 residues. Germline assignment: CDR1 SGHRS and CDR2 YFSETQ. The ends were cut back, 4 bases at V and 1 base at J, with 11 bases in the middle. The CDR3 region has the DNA TGCGCCAGCAGCCTCGGGGAGGGGAACACTGAAGCTTTCTTT. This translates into CASSLGEGNTEAFF.

The CDR3 here is CASSLQGAYGYTF. The CDR3 DNA sequence: TGTGCCAGCAGCCTCCAGGGGGCCTATGGCTACACCTTC. This sequence joins TRBV21-1 and TRBJ1-2; TRBD1 was called by the table and not checked on the DNA. TRBV21-1 is classified as a pseudogene. This CDR3 has 13 residues.

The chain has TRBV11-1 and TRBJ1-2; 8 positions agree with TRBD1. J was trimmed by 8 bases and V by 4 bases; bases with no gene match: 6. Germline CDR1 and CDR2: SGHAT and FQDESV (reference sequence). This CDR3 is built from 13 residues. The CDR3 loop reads CASSSRTGTGYTF. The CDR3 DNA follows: TGTGCCAGCAGCTCAAGGACAGGGACCGGCTACACCTTC.

CDR3 DNA: TGTGCCAGCAGCCAAGGGGCCGAGCAGTACTTC. Its translation: CASSQGAEQYF. The gene calls are TRBV3-1 (or the pseudogene TRBV3-2) and TRBJ2-7, with D unclear. Germline V gene lookup returns CDR1 LGHDT and CDR2 YNNKEL (reference sequence). V was cut by 1 base and J by 6 bases, with 4 bases left in between. This CDR3 region has 11 residues.

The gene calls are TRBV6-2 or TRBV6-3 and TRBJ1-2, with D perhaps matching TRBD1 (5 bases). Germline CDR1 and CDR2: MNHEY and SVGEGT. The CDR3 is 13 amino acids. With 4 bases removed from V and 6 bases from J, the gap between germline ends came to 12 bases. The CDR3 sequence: CASSFREGDGYTF. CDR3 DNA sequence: TGTGCCAGCAGTTTCAGGGAAGGCGATGGCTACACCTTC.

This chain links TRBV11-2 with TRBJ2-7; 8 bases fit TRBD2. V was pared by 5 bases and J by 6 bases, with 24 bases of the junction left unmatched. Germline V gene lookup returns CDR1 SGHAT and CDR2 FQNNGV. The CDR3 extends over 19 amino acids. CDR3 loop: CASSLRTAGEFSSTLEQYF. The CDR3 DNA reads TGTGCCAGCAGCCTCAGGACAGCGGGAGAATTCTCATCTACGCTCGAGCAGTACTTC.